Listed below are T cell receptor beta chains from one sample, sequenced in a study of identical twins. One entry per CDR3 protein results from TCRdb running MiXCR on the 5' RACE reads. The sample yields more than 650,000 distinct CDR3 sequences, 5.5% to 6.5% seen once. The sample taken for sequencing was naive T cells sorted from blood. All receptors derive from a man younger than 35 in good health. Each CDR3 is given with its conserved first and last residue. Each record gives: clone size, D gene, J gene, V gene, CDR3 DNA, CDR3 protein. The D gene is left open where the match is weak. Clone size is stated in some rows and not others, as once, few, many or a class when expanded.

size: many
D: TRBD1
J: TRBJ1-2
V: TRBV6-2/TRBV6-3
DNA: TGTGCCAGCAGTTACTCACAACCGGACAGGGACGGCTACACCTTC
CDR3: CASSYSQPDRDGYTF

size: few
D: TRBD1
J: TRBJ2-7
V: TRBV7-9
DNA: TGTGCCAGCAGTCCTAGAGGGACAGCCCTCTACGAGCAGTACTTC
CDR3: CASSPRGTALYEQYF

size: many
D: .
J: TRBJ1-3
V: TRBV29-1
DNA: TGCAGCGTTGAAGGCCCTACGCTCTCTGGAAACACCATATATTTT
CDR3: CSVEGPTLSGNTIYF

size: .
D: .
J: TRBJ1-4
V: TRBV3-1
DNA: TGTGCCAGCAGCCTCAAGGTCTCAACTAATGAAAAACTGTTTTTT
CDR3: CASSLKVSTNEKLFF

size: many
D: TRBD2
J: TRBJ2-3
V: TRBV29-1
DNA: TGCAGCGTTGACGGGACTAGCGGAGGAGCTAGCACAGATACGCAGTATTTT
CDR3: CSVDGTSGGASTDTQYF

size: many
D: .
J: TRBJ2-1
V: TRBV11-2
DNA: TGTGCCAGCAGCTTAGACGTGGGTCAGCAGTTCTTC
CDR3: CASSLDVGQQFF

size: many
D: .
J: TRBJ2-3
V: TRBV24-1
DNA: TGTGCCACCAGTTTCGGGGATACGCAGTATTTT
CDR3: CATSFGDTQYF

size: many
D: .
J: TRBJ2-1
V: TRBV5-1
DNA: TGCGCCAGTTCTATGCAAAACAATGAGCAGTTCTTC
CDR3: CASSMQNNEQFF

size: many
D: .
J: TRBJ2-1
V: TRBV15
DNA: TGTGCCACCAGCAGAGAAGGGAAGGAGGGGACGGGAGAGCAGTTCTTC
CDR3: CATSREGKEGTGEQFF

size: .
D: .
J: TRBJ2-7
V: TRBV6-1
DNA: TGTGCCAGCAAGCGGGACAGTCCCTACGAGCAGTACTTC
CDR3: CASKRDSPYEQYF

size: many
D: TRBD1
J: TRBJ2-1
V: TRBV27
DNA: TGTGCCAGCAGTACCCGGGACAGGGGCAATGAGCAGTTCTTC
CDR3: CASSTRDRGNEQFF

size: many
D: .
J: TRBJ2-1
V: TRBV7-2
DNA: TGTGCCAGTTGGGGGAGCGGGCATTACAATGAGCAGTTCTTC
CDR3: CASWGSGHYNEQFF

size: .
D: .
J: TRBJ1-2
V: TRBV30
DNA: TGTGCCTGGAGAATCGGTTATGGCTACACCTTC
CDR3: CAWRIGYGYTF

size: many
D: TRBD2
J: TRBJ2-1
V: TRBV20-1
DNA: TGCAGTGCTCTTAGCGGGAGGGTAAATGAGCAGTTCTTC
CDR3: CSALSGRVNEQFF

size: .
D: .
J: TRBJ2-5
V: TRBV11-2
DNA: TGTGCCAGCAGTCCAATACAGGGAGTAGGAAAGACCCAGTACTTC
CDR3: CASSPIQGVGKTQYF

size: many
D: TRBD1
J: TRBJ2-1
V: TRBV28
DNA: TGTGCCAGCAGTGTGACAGGGGGGTTGTCCAATGAGCAGTTCTTC
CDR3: CASSVTGGLSNEQFF

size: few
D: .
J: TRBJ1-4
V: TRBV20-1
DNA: TGCAGTGCTCCCCCCCCTCTTACAACTAATGAAAAACTGTTTTTT
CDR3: CSAPPPLTTNEKLFF

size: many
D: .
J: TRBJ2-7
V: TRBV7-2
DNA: TGTGCCAGCAGCCCATCCCCCTTCCCGGTGCAGTACTTC
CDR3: CASSPSPFPVQYF

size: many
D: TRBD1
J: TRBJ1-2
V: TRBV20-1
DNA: TGCAGTGAAGAGGAAGGGGGCGCGGACTATGGCTACACCTTC
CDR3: CSEEEGGADYGYTF

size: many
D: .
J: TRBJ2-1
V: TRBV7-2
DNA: TGTGCCAGCAGTCGAGAGGGCGGGAATCAATTCGGTGAGCAGTTCTTC
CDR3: CASSREGGNQFGEQFF

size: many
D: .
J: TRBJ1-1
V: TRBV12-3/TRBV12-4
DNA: TGTGCCAGCAGTTTGGTAAACACTGAAGCTTTCTTT
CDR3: CASSLVNTEAFF

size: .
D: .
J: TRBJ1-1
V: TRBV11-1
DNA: TGTGCCAGCAGCTTAGCGACCCTCCGGGACACCGACATGAACACTGAAGCTTTCTTT
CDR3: CASSLATLRDTDMNTEAFF

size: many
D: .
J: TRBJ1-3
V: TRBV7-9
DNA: TGTGCCAGCATCGAGGACACCTCTGGAAACACCATATATTTT
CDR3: CASIEDTSGNTIYF

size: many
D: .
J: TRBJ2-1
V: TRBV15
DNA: TGTGCCACCAGCAGCGACTTCCCTGAGCAGTTCTTC
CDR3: CATSSDFPEQFF

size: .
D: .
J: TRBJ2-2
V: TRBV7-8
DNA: TGTGCCAGCAGCTCTCAAAAGGTGGCGAACACCGGGGAGCTGTTTTTT
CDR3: CASSSQKVANTGELFF

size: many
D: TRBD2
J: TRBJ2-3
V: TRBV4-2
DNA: TGTGCCAGCAGCCAAAGTAGCGGGAGAGTCACAGATACGCAGTATTTT
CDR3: CASSQSSGRVTDTQYF

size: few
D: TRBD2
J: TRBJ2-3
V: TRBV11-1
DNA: TGTGCCAGCAGCCCACCCCCTAGCGGGAACCTCAATCGGGATACGCAGTATTTT
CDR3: CASSPPPSGNLNRDTQYF

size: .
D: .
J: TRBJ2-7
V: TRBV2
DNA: TGTGCCAGCAGTGGGGCTGGGGGCCGGTCGCCGGAGTACTTC
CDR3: CASSGAGGRSPEYF

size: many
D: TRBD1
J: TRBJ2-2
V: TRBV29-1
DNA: TGCAGCGTTGCGGGACAGGATAACACCGGGGAGCTGTTTTTT
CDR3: CSVAGQDNTGELFF

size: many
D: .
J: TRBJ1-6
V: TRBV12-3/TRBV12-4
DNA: TGTGCCAGCAGTCAGGGAGCCGGGACCCCCCTCCACTTT
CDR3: CASSQGAGTPLHF

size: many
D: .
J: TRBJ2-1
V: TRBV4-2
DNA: TGTGCCAGCAGCCAATTAGTTGCTGGGAATGAGCAGTTCTTC
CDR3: CASSQLVAGNEQFF

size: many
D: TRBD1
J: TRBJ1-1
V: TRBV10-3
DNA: TGTGCCATCAGCCCCGACGGACAGGCGAACACTGAAGCTTTCTTT
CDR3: CAISPDGQANTEAFF

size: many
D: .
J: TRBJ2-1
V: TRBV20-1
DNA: TGCAGTGCTCCGGACAGCCGCTCTTACAATGAGCAGTTCTTC
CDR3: CSAPDSRSYNEQFF

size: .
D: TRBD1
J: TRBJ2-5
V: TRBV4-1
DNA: TGCGCCAGCAGCCAAGTACAGGGGGCCCAAGAGACCCAGTACTTC
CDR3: CASSQVQGAQETQYF

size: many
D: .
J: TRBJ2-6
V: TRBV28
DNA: TGTGCCAGTTCCTTATCGGGCGGCAACGTCCTGACTTTC
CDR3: CASSLSGGNVLTF

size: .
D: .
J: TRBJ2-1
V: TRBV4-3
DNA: TGCGCCAGCAGCCAAGATCGGGGTTGGGGACATGAGCAGTTCTTC
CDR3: CASSQDRGWGHEQFF

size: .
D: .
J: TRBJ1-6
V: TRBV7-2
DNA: TGTGCCAGCAGAGTGGGGAGCTCCTATAATTCACCCCTCCACTTT
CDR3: CASRVGSSYNSPLHF

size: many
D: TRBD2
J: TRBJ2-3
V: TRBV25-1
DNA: TGTGCCAGCAGTGAATATTATCTAGCGGGGGAGACAGATACGCAGTATTTT
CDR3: CASSEYYLAGETDTQYF

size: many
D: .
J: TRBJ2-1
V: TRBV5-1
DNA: TGCGCCAGCAGCTTAGAGCGGGCAATTACCTACAATGAGCAGTTCTTC
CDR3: CASSLERAITYNEQFF

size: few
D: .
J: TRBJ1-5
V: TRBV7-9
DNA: TGTACCAGCAGCCAGAACACCCACAATCAGCCCCAGCATTTT
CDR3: CTSSQNTHNQPQHF

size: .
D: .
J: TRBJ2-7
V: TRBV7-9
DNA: TGTGCCAGCAGCGGGGTCGGCTACGAGCAGTACTTC
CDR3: CASSGVGYEQYF

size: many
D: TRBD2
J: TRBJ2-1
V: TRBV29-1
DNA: TGCAGCGTTTCAAGCCGGGCGGGAGGCTTCTCCTACAATGAGCAGTTCTTC
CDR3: CSVSSRAGGFSYNEQFF